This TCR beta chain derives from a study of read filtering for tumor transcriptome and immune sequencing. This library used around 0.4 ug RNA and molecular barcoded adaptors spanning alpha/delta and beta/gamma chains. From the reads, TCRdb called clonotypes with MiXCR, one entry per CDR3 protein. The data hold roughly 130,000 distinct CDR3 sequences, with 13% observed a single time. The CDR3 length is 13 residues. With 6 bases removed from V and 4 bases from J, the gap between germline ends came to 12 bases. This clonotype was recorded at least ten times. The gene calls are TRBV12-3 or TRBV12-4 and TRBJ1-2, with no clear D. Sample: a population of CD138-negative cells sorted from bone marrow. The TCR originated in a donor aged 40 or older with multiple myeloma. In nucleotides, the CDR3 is TGTGCCAGCAGCAGTGCAGACCGCTATGGCTACACCTTC. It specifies CASSSADRYGYTF.